This T cell receptor (beta chain) originates from a study of Ad26.COV2.S vaccination and SARS-CoV-2 variants. V dropped 5 bases and J dropped 4 bases, with 5 bases sitting between them. The CDR3 runs to 11 residues. The method was immunoSEQ multiplex PCR; TCRdb's version includes in-frame clones alone and lacks a portion of them. The table shows about 680,000 clones, with roughly 90% occurring only once. Treatment: some 20 received Ad26.COV2.S at low or high dose, single or two shots; roughly 5 received placebo; per-sample allocation not given. The samples were gathered on day 63 after the first injection of vaccine or placebo.

Source: peripheral blood, taken in a trial of Ad26.COV2.S vaccine versus placebo. The chain joins TRBV12-3 or TRBV12-4 to TRBJ1-1; D call uncertain. This sequence originates from a person aged 18-60 years who received the Ad26.COV2.S COVID-19 vaccine or a placebo. The CDR3 DNA reads TGTGCCAGCAGTCCCCTCACTGAAGCTTTCTTT. Translation gives CASSPLTEAFF.